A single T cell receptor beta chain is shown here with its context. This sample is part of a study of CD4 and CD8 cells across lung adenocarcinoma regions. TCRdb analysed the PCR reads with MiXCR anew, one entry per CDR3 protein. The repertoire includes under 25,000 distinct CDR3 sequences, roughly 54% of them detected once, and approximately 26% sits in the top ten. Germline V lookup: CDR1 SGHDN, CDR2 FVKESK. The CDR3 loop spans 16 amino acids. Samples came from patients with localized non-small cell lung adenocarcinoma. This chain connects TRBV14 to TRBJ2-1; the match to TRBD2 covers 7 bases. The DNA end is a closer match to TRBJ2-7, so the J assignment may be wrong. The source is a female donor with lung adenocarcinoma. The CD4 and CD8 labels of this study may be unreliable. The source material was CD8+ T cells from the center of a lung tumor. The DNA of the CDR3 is TGTGCCAGCCGCTCTTTAAGTGCGGGGGACTCCTACGAGCAGTACTTC. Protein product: CASRSLSAGDSYEQYF.